This T cell receptor beta chain was profiled in a study of T cell responses to AZD1222 COVID-19 vaccine. A remark on this clone: Its antigen is not identified.

The method was immunoSEQ multiplex PCR; TCRdb's version includes in-frame clones alone and lacks a portion of them. The sample shows 150,000 to 200,000 clones, approximately 95% of them seen only once. The germline V gene encodes CDR1 SGHRS and CDR2 YFSETQ. The length of the CDR3 is 15 residues. V shed 0 bases and J shed 4 bases, with 11 bases lying between them. Study-wide points: Rises in breadth and depth of Spike-specific TCRs came after two AZD1222 doses. Every sample of the repertoires postdated the peak T cell response. Along spike, vaccine-associated CD4 TCRs were found throughout, with dominance at 160-218 and 743-854.

This material consisted of peripheral blood, taken 28 days after the second dose of the MenACWY control vaccine. The sequence was collected from an adult who received the MenACWY meningococcal vaccine as a control. The gene calls are TRBV5-1 and TRBJ1-5, with TRBD1 as a possible D gene (5 bases). The CDR3 loop is CASSLVGDGNQPQHF. The CDR3 DNA reads TGCGCCAGCAGCTTGGTAGGGGATGGGAATCAGCCCCAGCATTTT.